The present T cell receptor (beta chain) was sequenced within a study of T-cell reconstitution after alpha-beta-depleted transplantation in children. V was trimmed by 0 bases and J by 2 bases, leaving 12 bases between them. The CDR3 contains 16 residues. Germline assignment: CDR1 SGDLS and CDR2 YYNGEE. This clonotype was counted at least ten times. Its target is not known. Study findings and constraints: Expanded graft clones numbering several hundred reportedly gave rise to alpha-beta T cells about two months after transplant. Surviving recipient T cells and thymic progenitors underlay high day-60 TCRbeta diversity in some patients.

Preparation of the TCRbeta library involved a method that used unique molecular identifiers. TCRdb reprocessed the PCR reads via MiXCR and lists one record per CDR3 protein. The table lists a few hundred thousand distinct CDR3 sequences, approximately 10% of them singletons. The rearrangement joins TRBV9 to TRBJ1-3; D not certain. Here the sequenced sample was peripheral blood, taken 180 days after TCRalphabeta/CD19-depleted stem cell transplant. This receptor was obtained from a male patient under 10 years old who had a stem cell transplant for chronic granulomatous disease, so the T cells may come from the graft donor. Written as DNA, the CDR3 is TGTGCCAGCAGCGTAGATCAACCAGGAACTGGAAACACCATATATTTT. Translation gives CASSVDQPGTGNTIYF.